These 21 T cell receptor beta chains were sequenced from one sample in a study of blood T cell repertoires in COVID-19. Generated by immunoSEQ multiplex PCR, the TCRdb table keeps only in-frame clones and is missing some. The data contain roughly 290,000 clones, roughly 89% of them singletons. Sequenced material: PBMCs or T cells enriched from blood (not recorded which). The receptors originated from a middle-aged woman who had recovered from COVID-19.

V is TRBV28 and J is TRBJ1-2; D ambiguous. CDR1 is MDHEN, CDR2 SYDVKM, per germline. The length of the CDR3 is 11 residues. Trimming cost V 8 bases and J 5 bases, with 9 bases left between them. The chain's CDR3 is CASGSTYGYTF. The DNA of the CDR3 is TGTGCCAGCGGGAGTACTTATGGCTACACCTTC.

CDR3: CASSTDINEQFF. CDR3 bases: TGTGCCAGCTCAACAGACATCAATGAGCAGTTCTTC. V usage is TRBV18 and J usage is TRBJ2-1; no clear D. V was shortened by 5 bases and J by 6 bases, with 8 bases between the two germline ends. This CDR3 contains 12 residues. CDR1 KGHSH and CDR2 LQKENI come from the germline V gene.

The sample holds a few counts of this clone. The rearrangement links TRBV7-6 to TRBJ1-1; no firm D call. Germline loops: CDR1 SGHVS, CDR2 FNYEAQ. CDR3 length: 15 amino acids. With 1 base removed from V and 0 bases from J, the gap between germline ends came to 9 bases. The CDR3 loop reads CASSLELEMNTEAFF. Here the CDR3 DNA reads TGTGCCAGCAGCTTAGAGTTGGAGATGAACACTGAAGCTTTCTTT.

The chain links TRBV30 to TRBJ1-5; D might be TRBD1 (5 bases). V dropped 2 bases and J dropped 3 bases, with 14 bases sitting between them. This CDR3 has 15 residues. CDR1 is GTSNPN and CDR2 is SVGIG in the germline V gene (reference sequence). The DNA of the CDR3 is TGTGCCTGGAGTCCGAAGGGGCCTTACAATCAGCCCCAGCATTTT. It yields the protein CAWSPKGPYNQPQHF.

V gene TRBV11-2 combines with J gene TRBJ2-1; D possibly corresponds to TRBD2 (5 bases). The V gene lost 2 bases and the J gene lost 0 bases, with 17 bases spanning the gap. CDR1 is SGHAT and CDR2 is FQNNGV in the germline V gene. This CDR3 comprises 18 residues. The CDR3 sequence is CASSLLTRVTSSYNEQFF. The CDR3 region has the DNA TGTGCCAGCAGCTTATTAACGAGGGTCACGAGCTCCTACAATGAGCAGTTCTTC.

This clone has only a few counts. This chain links TRBV3-1 (or the pseudogene TRBV3-2) with TRBJ2-7; TRBD2 is a possible D gene (6 bases). Germline values: CDR1 LGHDT, CDR2 YNNKEL (reference sequence). The CDR3 runs 15 residues. Trimming left V 1 base short and J 2 bases short, with 12 bases between. Written as DNA, the CDR3 is TGTGCCAGCAGCCAAGTAGGGTCTAGCGCCTACGAGCAGTACTTC. Protein product: CASSQVGSSAYEQYF.

DNA for the CDR3: TGTGCCAGCAGCCGGTCCGCCGGGGATACGCAGTATTTT. It yields the protein CASSRSAGDTQYF. This chain uses TRBV3-1 (or the pseudogene TRBV3-2) with TRBJ2-3; D is unclear. Trimming removed 4 bases from V and 6 bases from J, with 11 bases in between. Germline V gives CDR1 LGHDT, CDR2 YNNKEL (reference sequence). The CDR3 runs 13 residues.

The chain combines TRBV5-1 with TRBJ2-1, with 12 bases fitting TRBD2. The V gene's germline CDR1 is SGHRS and CDR2 YFSETQ. J lost 5 bases, V lost 3 bases, and 9 bases had no gene match. The CDR3 runs 17 residues. CDR3 protein: CASSSGGLAGRDNEQFF. Written as DNA, the CDR3 is TGCGCCAGCAGCTCCGGAGGACTAGCGGGGCGAGACAATGAGCAGTTCTTC.

The genes are TRBV28 and TRBJ1-2, with no clear D. V lost 7 bases, J lost 7 bases, and 13 bases lay in between. Germline V lookup: CDR1 MDHEN, CDR2 SYDVKM. This CDR3 is 12 amino acids long. CDR3: CASTGRGRGYTF. For the CDR3, the DNA is TGTGCCAGCACGGGGAGAGGGCGTGGCTACACCTTC.

V is TRBV15 and J is TRBJ1-6; D might be TRBD1 (5 bases). V gave up 0 bases and J gave up 7 bases, with 7 bases separating them. In germline, CDR1 is LNHNV, CDR2 YYDKDF (reference sequence). CDR3 length equals 14 residues. Here the CDR3 DNA reads TGTGCCACCAGCAGAGATTGGGGCAATTCACCCCTCCACTTT. Translation: CATSRDWGNSPLHF.

CDR3 region: CASTAGRRALAGELFF. CDR3 in DNA: TGTGCCAGTACCGCCGGACGCAGGGCCTTGGCCGGGGAGCTGTTTTTT. V is TRBV19 and J is TRBJ2-2, with D possibly being TRBD1 (5 bases). Germline V gene sequence: CDR1 LNHDA, CDR2 SQIVND (reference sequence). The V end lost 7 bases, the J end lost 6 bases, and 21 bases lay between the germline ends. The CDR3 is 16 residues long.

The chain links TRBV15 to TRBJ2-1, with D tentatively TRBD2 (5 bases). The CDR3 is made up of 12 amino acids. Trimming left V 0 bases short and J 13 bases short, with 10 bases between. Germline assignment: CDR1 LNHNV and CDR2 YYDKDF (reference sequence). The DNA for the CDR3 is TGTGCCACCAGCAGAGATCTTAGCGCCCAGTTCTTC. Encoded protein: CATSRDLSAQFF.

This clone was detected only a few times. V and J are TRBV6-1 and TRBJ1-2, with D tentatively TRBD1 (5 bases). CDR3 length: 14 amino acids. The germline gives CDR1 MNHNS, CDR2 SASEGT. The V gene lost 1 base and the J gene lost 2 bases, with 8 bases spanning the gap. Here the CDR3 reads CASSEGAGNYGYTF. The CDR3 DNA is TGTGCCAGCAGTGAAGGGGCAGGGAACTATGGCTACACCTTC.

The gene calls are TRBV28 and TRBJ1-1, with D maybe TRBD1 (5 bases). V was clipped by 3 bases and J by 2 bases, with 13 bases between them. CDR1 MDHEN and CDR2 SYDVKM come from the germline V gene. The CDR3 extends over 15 amino acids. CDR3 sequence: CASSFRGRPNTEAFF. The CDR3 DNA is TGTGCCAGCAGTTTTAGGGGCAGGCCCAACACTGAAGCTTTCTTT.

The rearrangement uses TRBV5-4 and TRBJ2-5; 8 nucleotides line up with TRBD2. The CDR3 has 15 amino acids. The junction had 6 bases not matched to a gene; V was cut back by 1 base and J by 4 bases. Germline lookup yields CDR1 SGHNT and CDR2 YYREEE (reference sequence). CDR3 amino acids: CASSLWASGGETQYF. The CDR3 DNA reads as TGTGCCAGCAGCTTGTGGGCCAGCGGGGGAGAGACCCAGTACTTC.

The chain couples TRBV18 to TRBJ2-3, with 11 bases matching TRBD2. The length of the CDR3 is 16 residues. Per germline, CDR1 KGHSH and CDR2 LQKENI. The J segment lost 2 bases and the V segment lost 5 bases, leaving 6 bases of the junction unmatched. The CDR3 is CASSTGTSGYTDTQYF. Here the CDR3 DNA reads TGTGCCAGCTCAACCGGGACTAGCGGATACACAGATACGCAGTATTTT. Looking up the rest from reference TRBV18 and TRBJ2-3 gives the full variable domain: NAGVMQNPRHLVRRRGQEARLRCSPMKGHSHVYWYRQLPEEGLKFMVYLQKENIIDESGMPKERFSAEFPKEGPSILRIQQVVRGDSAAYFCASSTGTSGYTDTQYFGPGTRLTVL.

This clone was observed a single time. The chain carries TRBV21-1 and TRBJ1-6. TRBV21-1 represents a pseudogene. The CDR3 length is 17 residues. As DNA, the CDR3 is TGTGCCAGCAGCAATGAGGGTGGATTCCCCTATAATTCACCCCTCCACTTT. Translated: CASSNEGGFPYNSPLHF.

This chain uses TRBV7-3 with TRBJ2-5; 8 positions match TRBD1. Germline V gene sequence: CDR1 SGHTA, CDR2 FQGTGA. This CDR3 has 17 amino acids. Germline trimming cut 2 bases from V and 1 base from J; bases unmatched to any gene: 9. The CDR3 spells CASSLRWTGLIQETQYF. The CDR3 bases are TGTGCCAGCAGCTTACGGTGGACAGGGCTGATCCAAGAGACCCAGTACTTC.

This clone has just a few counts. J is TRBJ2-3 and V is TRBV19, with D tentatively TRBD2 (6 bases). Germline loops: CDR1 LNHDA, CDR2 SQIVND (reference sequence). CDR3 length: 16 amino acids. Trimming shortened V by 6 bases and J by 2 bases, and 18 bases separated the two germline ends. The DNA for the CDR3 is TGTGCCAGTAGCCCCTGGGCTAGCGAGTTCACAGATACGCAGTATTTT. This encodes CASSPWASEFTDTQYF.

The chain has TRBV27 and TRBJ2-2, with TRBD2 matching over 7 bases. The ends lost 6 bases at V and 3 bases at J; junction bases unmatched: 4. The CDR3 is made up of 14 amino acids. Germline V gene data show CDR1 as MNHEY and CDR2 as SMNVEV (reference sequence). CDR3 region: CASRRGLDTGELFF. The CDR3, as DNA: TGTGCCAGCAGACGAGGACTAGACACCGGGGAGCTGTTTTTT.

The chain links TRBV7-2 to TRBJ1-1, with TRBD1 matching over 7 bases. There are 14 residues in the CDR3. V gave up 5 bases and J gave up 0 bases; unmatched junction bases: 3. Germline CDR1 reads SGHTA; CDR2 reads FQGNSA. The CDR3 region is CASSQGQMNTEAFF. CDR3 bases: TGTGCCAGCAGCCAGGGACAGATGAACACTGAAGCTTTCTTT. Variable domain in full (rest from reference TRBV7-2 and TRBJ1-1): GAGVSQSPSNKVTEKGKDVELRCDPISGHTALYWYRQSLGQGLEFLIYFQGNSAPDKSGLPSDRFSAERTGGSVSTLTIQRTQQEDSAVYLCASSQGQMNTEAFFGQGTRLTVV.